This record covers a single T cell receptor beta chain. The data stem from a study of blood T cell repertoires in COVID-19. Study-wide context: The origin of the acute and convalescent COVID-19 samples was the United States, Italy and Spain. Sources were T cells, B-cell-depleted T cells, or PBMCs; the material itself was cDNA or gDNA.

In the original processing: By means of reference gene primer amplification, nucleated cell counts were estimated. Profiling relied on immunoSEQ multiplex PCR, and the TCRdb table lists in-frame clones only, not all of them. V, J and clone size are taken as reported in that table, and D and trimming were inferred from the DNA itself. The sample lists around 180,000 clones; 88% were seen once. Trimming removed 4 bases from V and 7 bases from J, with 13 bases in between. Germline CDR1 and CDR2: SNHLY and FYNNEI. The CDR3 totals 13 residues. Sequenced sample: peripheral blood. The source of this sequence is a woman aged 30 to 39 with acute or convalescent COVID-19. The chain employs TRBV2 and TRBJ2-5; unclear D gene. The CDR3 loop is CASSALEAVTQYF. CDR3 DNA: TGTGCCAGCAGTGCCCTAGAGGCGGTGACCCAGTACTTC.